This passage covers 10 T cell receptor beta chains from one sample sequenced in a study of shared clonotypes between healthy human individuals. Profiling relied on immunoSEQ multiplex PCR, and the TCRdb table lists in-frame clones only, not all of them. Of about 480,000 clones listed, 79% are singletons. Sequencing was performed on PBMCs. The receptors derive from a woman aged 40 to 50 in good health. Some clones in this sample may be carry-over from other donors' samples.

The genes are TRBV2 and TRBJ2-7; D is perhaps TRBD1 or TRBD2 (5 bases each). From germline, CDR1 is SNHLY and CDR2 FYNNEI. The CDR3 has 14 amino acids. V was clipped by 1 base and J by 2 bases, with 9 bases between them. CDR3: CASSEGDLAYEQYF. The DNA for the CDR3 is TGTGCCAGCAGTGAAGGGGACCTGGCCTACGAGCAGTACTTC.

Worth noting for this clone: A read error may explain this, as a much larger clone is one base away. The rearrangement joins TRBV11-3 to TRBJ2-1; no clear D. V lost 1 base and J 5 bases, leaving 6 bases between the germline ends. The CDR3 extends over 13 amino acids. Per the germline V gene, CDR1 is SGHNT and CDR2 is YENEEA. This chain's CDR3 is CASSLGRNNEQFF. The CDR3 region has the DNA TGTGCCAGCAGCTTAGGACGGAACAATGAGCAGTTCTTC.

The count of this clone is one. The gene calls are TRBV7-9 and TRBJ2-2, with unresolved D. The CDR3 runs 14 residues. Trimming took off 1 base at V and 1 base at J, with 4 bases between the two ends. Germline V gives CDR1 SEHNR, CDR2 FQNEAQ (reference sequence). The CDR3 region is CASSLDQNTGELFF. DNA for the CDR3: TGTGCCAGCAGCTTAGACCAGAACACCGGGGAGCTGTTTTTT.

The J gene is TRBJ1-2, the V gene TRBV11-2; 7 nucleotides line up with TRBD1. CDR3 length equals 14 residues. CDR1 is SGHAT, CDR2 FQNNGV, per germline. The trim removed 6 bases at V and 0 bases at J, leaving 4 bases unmatched. CDR3 amino acids: CASRSDRANYGYTF. The CDR3 DNA reads TGTGCCAGCAGATCCGACAGGGCTAACTATGGCTACACCTTC.

The chain combines TRBV5-1 with TRBJ2-1; TRBD2 aligns across 11 bases. The CDR3 is 14 amino acids. The germline gives CDR1 SGHRS, CDR2 YFSETQ. V was pared by 2 bases and J by 9 bases, with 4 bases of the junction left unmatched. The CDR3 bases are TGCGCCAGCAGCTTTAGCGGGAGGGAGGGTGAGCAGTTCTTC. Protein: CASSFSGREGEQFF.

The chain carries TRBV6-5 and TRBJ1-1; 7 positions agree with TRBD1. The CDR3 runs to 15 residues. J was trimmed by 6 bases and V by 0 bases; bases with no gene match: 7. Germline lookup yields CDR1 MNHEY and CDR2 SVGAGI. CDR3 amino acids: CASSYSARQGPEAFF. Written as DNA, the CDR3 is TGTGCCAGCAGTTACTCCGCGAGACAGGGACCTGAAGCTTTCTTT.

V and J are TRBV7-2 and TRBJ2-7; TRBD2 matches 7 bases. V lost 1 base to trimming and J lost 6 bases; unmatched junction nucleotides: 3. Per germline, CDR1 SGHTA and CDR2 FQGNSA. CDR3 size: 13 residues. The CDR3 here is CASSLGGGGEQYF. Here the CDR3 DNA reads TGTGCCAGCAGCTTAGGGGGGGGAGGCGAGCAGTACTTC.

The chain is built from TRBV19 and TRBJ2-2, with 7 positions matching TRBD1. Trimming removed 4 bases from V and 0 bases from J; junction bases left unmatched: 2. Germline values: CDR1 LNHDA, CDR2 SQIVND (reference sequence). The CDR3 sequence is 15 residues long. The CDR3 loop is CASSTTGSNTGELFF. The CDR3 bases are TGTGCCAGTAGTACGACAGGGTCGAACACCGGGGAGCTGTTTTTT.

The genes are TRBV12-5 and TRBJ2-6; D is unclear. Trimming removed 2 bases from V and 0 bases from J, with 8 bases in between. The CDR3 covers 16 residues. Germline loops: CDR1 LGHNT, CDR2 FRNRAP. Written as DNA, the CDR3 is TGTGCTAGTGGTTTGACCTCGGGCTCTGGGGCCAACGTCCTGACTTTC. It is translated as CASGLTSGSGANVLTF.

J is TRBJ2-4 and V is TRBV28, with 9 bases matching TRBD1. From germline, CDR1 is MDHEN and CDR2 SYDVKM. The CDR3 extends over 11 amino acids. V trimming: 6 bases; J trimming: 15 bases; junction bases outside the gene matches: 6. As DNA, the CDR3 is TGTGCCAGCAGGGACGGGACAGGGTGGTACTTC. Translated: CASRDGTGWYF.